The source of this T cell receptor (beta chain) is a study of beta chain features in type 1 diabetes (dated by TCRdb to the late 2010s). Study-level background: Mean age, gender distribution, total cell number and subset yield were not different between patients and healthy donors. A total of 90 million to 130 million sorted cells were examined across all samples, and a strong correlation was observed between cell number per subset and RNA yield. In the study, recently diagnosed type 1 diabetes patients and matched healthy donors were compared on the TCRB repertoires of their sorted circulating CD4+ T cell subsets. Whereas all 30 or so donors provided naive and central memory subsets, regulatory and stem cell-like memory subsets were isolated from just 8 patients and roughly eight healthy donors.

The High Capacity cDNA Reverse Transcription Kit was used to reverse transcribe all of the isolated RNA, meaning that expressed TCRB transcripts were what got sequenced. Deep immunoSEQ sequencing was performed on naive, central memory and regulatory T cell samples, with an average of roughly 3.5 million total reads per sample. Sorted cells were lysed in RLT buffer and RNA was extracted with DNase-treated RNeasy Micro or Mini kits, depending on cell number. To prevent cross-contamination, every cell subset was processed on its own, while patient and healthy donor samples were processed together. The immunoSEQ multiplex PCR was used to amplify TCRB sequences from cDNA, generating 87-bp fragments that spanned the CDR3 region. Sequencing of the amplicons was performed on the Illumina HiSeq platform. The authors processed their data as follows. PCR bias was computationally corrected using synthetic template baselines, reads within Hamming distance 2 were collapsed, and singletons that could not be merged were discarded. Reads were aligned to IMGT to assign V, D and J genes, CDR3 length, and insertions or deletions at six rearrangement sites. Clonotype counts were normalized to sorted cell number within each subset before computing true diversity and Gini coefficients with the tcR R package. The overlap coefficient, calculated on TCRB nucleotide sequences, was used to quantify repertoire sharing. Out-of-frame TCRB sequences from naive cells were analyzed as a proxy for the pre-selection repertoire. This is the immuneACCESS table as TCRdb keeps it, with only in-frame sequences that have V and J called. A part of the clones is gone; compared with another copy, unresolved V genes explain less than half, and the rest is unexplained. V, J and clone size reflect that table, while D and trimming were determined from the DNA. This sample has 600,000 to 700,000 clones in its table, and roughly an eighth of those were observed once. More than 0.095% of the sample belongs to the ten largest clones.

In regard to this clone: It lacks a known antigen. No much larger clone is present one base from it, and per-base qualities are unavailable.

Each donor gave one peripheral blood draw, averaging roughly 100 mL, which was collected into heparinised tubes. Using a panel that included CD45RO, CCR7, CD25, CD127, CD95 and CD27, naive, central memory, regulatory and stem cell-like memory CD4+ T cells were sorted on a BD FACSAria II. A purity above 95% was achieved for all sorted populations. PBMCs were isolated right away by Lymphoprep density gradient centrifugation and were stained directly, without culture. To minimize batch effects, samples were stained and sorted in pairs, one healthy donor with one patient per experiment. The research as a whole found: A moderate but significant shortening of TCRB CDR3 length was observed in type 1 diabetes patients in all four CD4+ subsets. PCR might favor shorter templates, but patient and control samples were amplified and corrected together, so any skew would affect both groups equally. Because the HLA sub-analyses included only small numbers of individuals, any influence of HLA type on TCRB rearrangement was left unresolved. Naive, central memory and regulatory TCRB repertoires appeared to be more similar among patients than among healthy donors. Patients with type 1 diabetes made fewer insertions and deleted more nucleotides at VDJ recombination sites, implying thymic rearrangement abnormalities. Because cDNA was sequenced instead of genomic DNA, activated cells with high expression could be over-represented, although the groups did not differ in activation or CD3 levels.

The CDR3 has 14 amino acids, counting the end cysteine and phenylalanine. Only the CDR3 part of the read is kept: 42 bases, read in frame from the first base. Relative to germline, V is 5 bases shorter and J is 8 bases shorter, with 18 bases between their ends. The germline V gene provides CDR1 LGHNA and CDR2 YNFKEQ. The sequenced sample was naive CD4+ T cells from blood. What this sample's cell subset or site label stands for: true naive CD4+ T cells. The sequence links TRBV4-2 to TRBJ1-2; the D gene cannot be resolved reliably. This clonotype was sampled from a man between 25 and 39 years old with type 1 diabetes. The sequence in DNA is TGTGCCAGCAGCTCAGATGTTACGGGTGAAGGCTACACCTTC. It is translated as CASSSDVTGEGYTF.